The T cell receptor (beta chain) under discussion was sequenced for a study of response to subunit inactivated influenza vaccine. TCRdb reanalysed the RT-PCR reads using MiXCR and keeps one entry per CDR3 protein. The sample lists approximately 480,000 distinct CDR3 sequences, over 9.5% occurring once. This clonotype was seen only a few times. The length of the CDR3 is 15 residues. Germline CDR1 SGHTA, CDR2 FQGNSA. V was shortened by 5 bases and J by 1 base, with 12 bases between the two germline ends. This specimen was PBMCs from blood, taken 40 to 50 days after vaccination. The genes are TRBV7-2 and TRBJ2-1, with a tentative D call TRBD1 (6 bases). This TCR was recovered from a man between 50 and 59 years old who received an inactivated influenza vaccine. The CDR3 DNA follows: TGTGCCAGCAGCGACGGCAGGGGTTCCTACAATGAGCAGTTCTTC. It yields the protein CASSDGRGSYNEQFF.